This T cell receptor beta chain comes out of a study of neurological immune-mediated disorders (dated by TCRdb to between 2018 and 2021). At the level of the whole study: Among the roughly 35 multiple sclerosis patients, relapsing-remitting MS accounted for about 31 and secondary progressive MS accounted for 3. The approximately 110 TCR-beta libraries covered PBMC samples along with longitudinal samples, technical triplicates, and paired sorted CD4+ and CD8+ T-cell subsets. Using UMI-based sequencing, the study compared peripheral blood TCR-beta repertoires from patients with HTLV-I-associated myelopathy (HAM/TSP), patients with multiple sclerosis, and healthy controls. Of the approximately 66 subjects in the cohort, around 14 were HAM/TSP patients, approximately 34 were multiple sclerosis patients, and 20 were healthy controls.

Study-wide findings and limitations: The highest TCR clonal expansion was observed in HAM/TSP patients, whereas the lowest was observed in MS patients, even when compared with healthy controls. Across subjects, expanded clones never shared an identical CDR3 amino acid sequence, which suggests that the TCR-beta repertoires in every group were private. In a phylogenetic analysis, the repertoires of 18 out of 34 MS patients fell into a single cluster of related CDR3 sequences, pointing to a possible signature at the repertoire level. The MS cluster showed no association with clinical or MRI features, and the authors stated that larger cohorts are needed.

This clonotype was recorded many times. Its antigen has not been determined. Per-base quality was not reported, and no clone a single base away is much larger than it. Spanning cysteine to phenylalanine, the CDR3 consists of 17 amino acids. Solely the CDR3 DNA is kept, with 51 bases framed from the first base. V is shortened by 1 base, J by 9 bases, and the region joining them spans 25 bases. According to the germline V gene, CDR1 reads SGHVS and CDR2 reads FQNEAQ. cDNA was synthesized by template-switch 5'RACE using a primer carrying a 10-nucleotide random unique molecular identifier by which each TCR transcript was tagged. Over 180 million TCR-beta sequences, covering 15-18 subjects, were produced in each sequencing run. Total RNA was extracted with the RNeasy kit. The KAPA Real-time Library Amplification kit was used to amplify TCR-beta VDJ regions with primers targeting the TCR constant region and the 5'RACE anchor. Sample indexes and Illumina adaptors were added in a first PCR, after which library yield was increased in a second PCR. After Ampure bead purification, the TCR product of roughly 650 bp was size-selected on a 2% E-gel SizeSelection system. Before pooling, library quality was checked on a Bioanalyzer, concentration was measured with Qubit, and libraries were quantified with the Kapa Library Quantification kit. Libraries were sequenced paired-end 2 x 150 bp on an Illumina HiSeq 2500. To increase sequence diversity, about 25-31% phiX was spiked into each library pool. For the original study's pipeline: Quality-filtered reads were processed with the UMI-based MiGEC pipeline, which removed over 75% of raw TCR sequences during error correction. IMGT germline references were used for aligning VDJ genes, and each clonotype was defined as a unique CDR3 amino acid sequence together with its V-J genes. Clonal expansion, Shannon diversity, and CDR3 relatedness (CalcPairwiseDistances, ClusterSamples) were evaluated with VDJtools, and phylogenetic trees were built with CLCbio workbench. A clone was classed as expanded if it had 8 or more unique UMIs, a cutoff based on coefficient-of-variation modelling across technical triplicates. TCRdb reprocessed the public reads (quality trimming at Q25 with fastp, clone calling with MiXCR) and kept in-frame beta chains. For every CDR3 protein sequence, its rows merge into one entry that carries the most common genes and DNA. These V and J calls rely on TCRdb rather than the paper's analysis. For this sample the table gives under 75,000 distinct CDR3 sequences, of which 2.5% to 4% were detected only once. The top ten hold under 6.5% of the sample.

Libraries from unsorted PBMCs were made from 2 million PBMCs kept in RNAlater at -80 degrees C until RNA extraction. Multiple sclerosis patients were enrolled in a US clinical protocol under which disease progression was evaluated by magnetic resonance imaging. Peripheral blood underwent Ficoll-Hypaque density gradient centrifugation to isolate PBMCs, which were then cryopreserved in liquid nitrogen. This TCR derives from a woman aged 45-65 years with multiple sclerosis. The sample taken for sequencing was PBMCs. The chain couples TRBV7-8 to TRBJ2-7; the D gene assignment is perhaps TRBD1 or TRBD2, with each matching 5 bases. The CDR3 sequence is CASSLESGTQFPIVQYF. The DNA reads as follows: TGTGCCAGCAGCTTAGAGTCCGGGACCCAATTTCCTATCGTGCAGTACTTC. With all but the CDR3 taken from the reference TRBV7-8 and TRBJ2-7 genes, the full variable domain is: GAGVSQSPRYKVAKRGQDVALRCDPISGHVSLFWYQQALGQGPEFLTYFQNEAQLDKSGLPSDRFFAERPEGSVSTLKIQRTQQEDSAVYLCASSLESGTQFPIVQYFGPGTRLTVT.